The following is a T cell receptor beta chain sequence with its context. Antigen: not known. These data belong to a study of cytomegalovirus exposure and HLA in healthy donors. Study summary: Early released data comprised 80 million to 100 million unique TCRs from HLA-typed donors. Study results and limitations: A cluster of highly shared sequence variants was likely a sequencing artifact. The study recorded 160 or so TCR beta chains that were cytomegalovirus-associated.

Whereas donors were nominally healthy upon sampling, unrecorded immune exposures were probable. The study ran its PCR with 60 Vbeta and 13 Jbeta primers. The method was immunoSEQ multiplex PCR; TCRdb's version includes in-frame clones alone and lacks a portion of them. The data hold about 150,000 clones, with about 78% observed a single time. Trimming pared 3 bases from V and 7 bases from J, leaving 9 bases between. CDR3 length equals 13 residues. CDR1 and CDR2 from the germline V gene are LGHNA and YSLEER. This clonotype originated in a male donor in good health and CMV-seronegative. The V call is TRBV4-3, the J call TRBJ2-2, with D perhaps TRBD2 (5 bases). The sample taken for sequencing was PBMCs. CDR3 residues: CASSQNGDGELFF. The CDR3 nucleotides are TGCGCCAGCAGCCAGAACGGGGACGGGGAGCTGTTTTTT.